These 9 T cell receptor beta chains were all obtained from the same sample, sequenced in a study of blood T cell repertoires in COVID-19. Repertoires were generated with immunoSEQ multiplex PCR, while TCRdb's copy carries only in-frame clones and drops some. The sample contains 200,000 or so clones, 80% to 90% of which appear only once. Sequencing was carried out using peripheral blood. The receptor set was obtained from a human donor in a cohort sampled during active COVID-19.

The V and J genes are TRBV19 and TRBJ1-5, with 7 bases matching TRBD1. Germline lookup yields CDR1 LNHDA and CDR2 SQIVND (reference sequence). The CDR3 contains 15 residues. Trimming cost V 4 bases and J 7 bases; bases outside gene matches: 10. The CDR3 DNA reads as TGTGCCAGTAGTACGGCGGCAGGGGGAGACCAGCCCCAGCATTTT. It specifies CASSTAAGGDQPQHF.

The chain employs TRBV6-5 and TRBJ2-1; 10 bases are a match to TRBD1. The junction had 4 bases not matched to a gene; V was cut back by 5 bases and J by 3 bases. Looked up from germline, CDR1 is MNHEY and CDR2 is SVGAGI. This CDR3 spans 15 amino acids. The CDR3 DNA follows: TGTGCCAGCAGTCCCGGGACAGGGGTCTACAATGAGCAGTTCTTC. It specifies CASSPGTGVYNEQFF.

The DNA of the CDR3 is TGTGCCAGCAGTTTAGGGGGTAGCGGAACCTACGAGCAGTACTTC. Translated: CASSLGGSGTYEQYF. The rearrangement joins TRBV28 to TRBJ2-7, with D tentatively TRBD2 (6 bases). With 2 bases removed from V and 2 bases from J, the gap between germline ends came to 13 bases. The CDR3 totals 15 residues. From germline, CDR1 is MDHEN and CDR2 SYDVKM.

J is TRBJ1-4 and V is TRBV7-9; the D is unclear. This CDR3 has 14 residues. The germline CDR1 and CDR2 sequences are SEHNR and FQNEAQ (reference sequence). V dropped 1 base and J dropped 3 bases, with 6 bases sitting between them. The CDR3 protein is CASSLERANEKLFF. The CDR3 DNA follows: TGTGCCAGCAGCTTAGAGCGTGCTAATGAAAAACTGTTTTTT.

Only one count was recorded for this clone. The chain links TRBV7-2 to TRBJ1-1; maybe TRBD1 (5 bases). This CDR3 region has 15 residues. CDR1 and CDR2 (germline): SGHTA, FQGNSA. V shed 7 bases and J shed 0 bases, with 15 bases lying between them. The CDR3 is CASNLATGMNTEAFF. The CDR3 nucleotides are TGTGCCAGCAACCTAGCTACAGGCATGAACACTGAAGCTTTCTTT.

This chain joins TRBV28 and TRBJ2-3; D call uncertain. Trimming removed 2 bases at V and 6 bases at J, with 3 bases between. The CDR3 loop spans 11 amino acids. Germline lookup yields CDR1 MDHEN and CDR2 SYDVKM. CDR3 sequence reads: CASSLPDTQYF. The CDR3, as DNA: TGTGCCAGCAGTTTACCGGATACGCAGTATTTT.

This clone showed up just once. V and J are TRBV18 and TRBJ2-6; D is undetermined. Germline V gives CDR1 KGHSH, CDR2 LQKENI. The CDR3 runs to 16 residues. Trimming stripped 3 bases from V and 0 bases from J, with 9 bases between. The CDR3 region is CASSPTSSSGANVLTF. As DNA, the CDR3 is TGTGCCAGCTCACCTACCTCTAGCTCTGGGGCCAACGTCCTGACTTTC.

This chain links TRBV28 with TRBJ1-3; D is uncertain. The CDR3 covers 15 residues. Germline V gene data show CDR1 as MDHEN and CDR2 as SYDVKM. Trimming took off 2 bases at V and 4 bases at J, with 12 bases between the two ends. The CDR3 DNA reads as TGTGCCAGCAGTTTAGACGGGATTGGGGGAAACACCATATATTTT. This codes for CASSLDGIGGNTIYF.

The gene calls are TRBV28 and TRBJ1-4; no definite D call. Per germline, CDR1 MDHEN and CDR2 SYDVKM. This CDR3 spans 13 amino acids. Trimming took off 5 bases at V and 2 bases at J, with 6 bases between the two ends. The CDR3 reads CASSLRTNEKLFF. In DNA, the CDR3 is TGTGCCAGCAGTCTTCGGACTAATGAAAAACTGTTTTTT.